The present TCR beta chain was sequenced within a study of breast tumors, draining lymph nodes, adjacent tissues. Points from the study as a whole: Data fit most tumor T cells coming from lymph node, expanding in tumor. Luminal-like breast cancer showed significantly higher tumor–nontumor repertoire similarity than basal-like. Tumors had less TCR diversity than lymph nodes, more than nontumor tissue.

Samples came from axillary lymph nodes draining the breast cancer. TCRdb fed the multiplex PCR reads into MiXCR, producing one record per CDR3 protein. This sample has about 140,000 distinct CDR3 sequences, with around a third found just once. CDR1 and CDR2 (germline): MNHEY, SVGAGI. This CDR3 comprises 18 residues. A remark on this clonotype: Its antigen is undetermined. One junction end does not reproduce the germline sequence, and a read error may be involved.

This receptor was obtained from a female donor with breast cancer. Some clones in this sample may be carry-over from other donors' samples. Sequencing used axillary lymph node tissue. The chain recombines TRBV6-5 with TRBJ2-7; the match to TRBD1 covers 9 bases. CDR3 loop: CATSEGKTGGRQNYEQYF. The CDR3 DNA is TGTGCCACCAGTGAGGGGAAGACAGGGGGTCGACAGAACTACGAGCAGTACTTC.